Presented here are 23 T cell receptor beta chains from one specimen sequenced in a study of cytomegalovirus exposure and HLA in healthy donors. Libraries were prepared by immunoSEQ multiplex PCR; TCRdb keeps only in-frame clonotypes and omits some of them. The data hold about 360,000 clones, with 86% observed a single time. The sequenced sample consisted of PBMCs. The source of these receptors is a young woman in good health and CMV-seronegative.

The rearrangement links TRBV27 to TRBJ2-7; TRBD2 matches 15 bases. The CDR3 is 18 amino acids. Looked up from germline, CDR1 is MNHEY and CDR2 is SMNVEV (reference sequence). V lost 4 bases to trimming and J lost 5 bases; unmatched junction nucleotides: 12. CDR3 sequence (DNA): TGTGCCAGCAGTTCTCGGACTAGCGGGAGGGCCGGTCGCCACGAGCAGTACTTC. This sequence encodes CASSSRTSGRAGRHEQYF.

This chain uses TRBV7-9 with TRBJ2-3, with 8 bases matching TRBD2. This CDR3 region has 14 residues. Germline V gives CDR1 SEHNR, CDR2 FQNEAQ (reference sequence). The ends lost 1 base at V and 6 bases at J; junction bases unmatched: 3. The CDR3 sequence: CASSLEASGDTQYF. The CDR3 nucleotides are TGTGCCAGCAGCTTAGAGGCTAGCGGGGATACGCAGTATTTT.

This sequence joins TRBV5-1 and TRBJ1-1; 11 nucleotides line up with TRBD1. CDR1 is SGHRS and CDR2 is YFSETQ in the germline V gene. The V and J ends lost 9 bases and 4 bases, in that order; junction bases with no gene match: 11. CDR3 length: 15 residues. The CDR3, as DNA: TGCGCCACCTCTCCGGGACAGGGGGTTAGCACTGAAGCTTTCTTT. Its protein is CATSPGQGVSTEAFF.

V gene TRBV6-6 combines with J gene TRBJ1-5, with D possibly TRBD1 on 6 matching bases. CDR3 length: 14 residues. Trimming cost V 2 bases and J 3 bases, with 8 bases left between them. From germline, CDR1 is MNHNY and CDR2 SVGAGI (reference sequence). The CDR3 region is CASSYGGPNQPQHF. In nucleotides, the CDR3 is TGTGCCAGCAGTTACGGGGGCCCCAATCAGCCCCAGCATTTT.

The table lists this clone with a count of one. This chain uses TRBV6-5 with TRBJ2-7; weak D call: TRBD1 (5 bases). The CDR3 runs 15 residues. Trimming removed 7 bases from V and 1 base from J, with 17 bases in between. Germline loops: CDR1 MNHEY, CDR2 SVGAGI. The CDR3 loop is CASTKGRVGSYEQYF. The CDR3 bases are TGTGCCAGCACCAAGGGCAGGGTAGGGTCCTACGAGCAGTACTTC.

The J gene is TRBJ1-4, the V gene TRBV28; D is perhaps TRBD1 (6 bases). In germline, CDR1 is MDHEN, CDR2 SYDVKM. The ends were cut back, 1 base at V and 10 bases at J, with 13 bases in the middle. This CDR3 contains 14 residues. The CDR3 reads CASSLSAGVVKLFF. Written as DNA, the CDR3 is TGTGCCAGCAGTTTATCCGCAGGGGTGGTAAAACTGTTTTTT.

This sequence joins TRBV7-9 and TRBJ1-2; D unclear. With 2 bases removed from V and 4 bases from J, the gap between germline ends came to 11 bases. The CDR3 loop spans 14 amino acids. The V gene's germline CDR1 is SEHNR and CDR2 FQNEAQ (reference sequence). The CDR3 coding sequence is TGTGCCAGCAGCTTATACGGGGATAGCTATGGCTACACCTTC. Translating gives CASSLYGDSYGYTF.

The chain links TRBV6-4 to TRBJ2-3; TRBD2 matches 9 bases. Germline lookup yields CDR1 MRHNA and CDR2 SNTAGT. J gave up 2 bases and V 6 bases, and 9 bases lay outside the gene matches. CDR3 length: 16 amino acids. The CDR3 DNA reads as TGTGCCAGCAGCGAGATGGGCGGGGGGGCCACAGATACGCAGTATTTT. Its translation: CASSEMGGGATDTQYF.

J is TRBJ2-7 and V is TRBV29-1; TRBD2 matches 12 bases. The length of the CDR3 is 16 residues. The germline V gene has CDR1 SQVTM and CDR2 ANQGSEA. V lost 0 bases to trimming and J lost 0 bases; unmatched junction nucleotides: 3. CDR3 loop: CSVEDPSGRASYEQYF. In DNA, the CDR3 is TGCAGCGTTGAAGATCCTAGCGGGAGGGCCTCCTACGAGCAGTACTTC.

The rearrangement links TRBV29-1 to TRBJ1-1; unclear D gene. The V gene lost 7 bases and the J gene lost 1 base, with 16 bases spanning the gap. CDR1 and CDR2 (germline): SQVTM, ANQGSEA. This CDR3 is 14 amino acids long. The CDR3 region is CSAIRRESNTEAFF. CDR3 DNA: TGCAGCGCTATTCGCCGGGAATCGAACACTGAAGCTTTCTTT.

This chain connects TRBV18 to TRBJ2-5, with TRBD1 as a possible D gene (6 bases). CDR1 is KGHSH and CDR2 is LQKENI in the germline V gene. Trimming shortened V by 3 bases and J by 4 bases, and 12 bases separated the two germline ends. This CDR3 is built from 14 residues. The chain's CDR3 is CASSPLVGGETQYF. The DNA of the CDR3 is TGTGCCAGCTCACCGCTCGTAGGGGGAGAGACCCAGTACTTC.

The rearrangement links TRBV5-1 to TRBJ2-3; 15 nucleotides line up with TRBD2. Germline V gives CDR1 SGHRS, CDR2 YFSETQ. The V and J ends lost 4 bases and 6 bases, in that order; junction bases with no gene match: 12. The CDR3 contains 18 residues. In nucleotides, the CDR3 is TGCGCCAGCAGCCGTCCCGGGACTAGCGGGAGGCCCTCGGATACGCAGTATTTT. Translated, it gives CASSRPGTSGRPSDTQYF.

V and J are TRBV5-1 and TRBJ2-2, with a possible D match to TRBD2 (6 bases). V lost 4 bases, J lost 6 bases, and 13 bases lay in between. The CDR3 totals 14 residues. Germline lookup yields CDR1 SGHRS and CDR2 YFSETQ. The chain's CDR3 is CASSPGDRAGELFF. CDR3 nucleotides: TGCGCCAGCAGCCCGGGGGACCGGGCCGGGGAGCTGTTTTTT.

This CDR3 reads CASSLNRGTGNTIYF. CDR3 sequence (DNA): TGTGCCAGCAGCTTGAACAGGGGTACTGGAAACACCATATATTTT. The rearrangement uses TRBV7-9 and TRBJ1-3; TRBD1 agrees at 7 bases. The length of the CDR3 is 15 residues. Germline V lookup: CDR1 SEHNR, CDR2 FQNEAQ (reference sequence). After removal of 3 bases from V and 2 bases from J, the junction contained 4 bases not matched to a gene.

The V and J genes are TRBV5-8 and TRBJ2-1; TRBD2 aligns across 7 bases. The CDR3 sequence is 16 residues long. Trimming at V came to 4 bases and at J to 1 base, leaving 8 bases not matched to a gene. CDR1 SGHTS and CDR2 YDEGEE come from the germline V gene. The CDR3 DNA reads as TGTGCCAGCAGCCCCAGGACTAGTGAATCCTACAATGAGCAGTTCTTC. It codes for CASSPRTSESYNEQFF.

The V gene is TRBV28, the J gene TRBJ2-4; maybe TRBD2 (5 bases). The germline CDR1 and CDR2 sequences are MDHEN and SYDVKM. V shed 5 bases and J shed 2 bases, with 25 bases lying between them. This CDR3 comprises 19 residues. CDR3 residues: CASSMAGLTTLLSKNIQYF. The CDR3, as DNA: TGTGCCAGCAGTATGGCGGGTCTGACGACACTTCTATCCAAAAACATTCAGTACTTC.

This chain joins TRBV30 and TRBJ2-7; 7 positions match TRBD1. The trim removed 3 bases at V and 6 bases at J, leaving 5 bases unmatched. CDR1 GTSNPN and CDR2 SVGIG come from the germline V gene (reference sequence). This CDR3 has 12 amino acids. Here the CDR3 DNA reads TGTGCCTGGAGCATAGGGGGCGCCGAGCAGTACTTC. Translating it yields CAWSIGGAEQYF.

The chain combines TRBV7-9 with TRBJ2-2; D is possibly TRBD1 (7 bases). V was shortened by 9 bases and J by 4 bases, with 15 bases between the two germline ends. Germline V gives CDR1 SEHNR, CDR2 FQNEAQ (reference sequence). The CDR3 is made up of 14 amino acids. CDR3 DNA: TGTGCCAGGGAGGGACAGTTAGGCACCGGGGAGCTGTTTTTT. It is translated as CAREGQLGTGELFF. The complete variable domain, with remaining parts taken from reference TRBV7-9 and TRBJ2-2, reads DTGVSQNPRHKITKRGQNVTFRCDPISEHNRLYWYRQTLGQGPEFLTYFQNEAQLEKSRLLSDRFSAERPKGSFSTLEIQRTEQGDSAMYLCAREGQLGTGELFFGEGSRLTVL.

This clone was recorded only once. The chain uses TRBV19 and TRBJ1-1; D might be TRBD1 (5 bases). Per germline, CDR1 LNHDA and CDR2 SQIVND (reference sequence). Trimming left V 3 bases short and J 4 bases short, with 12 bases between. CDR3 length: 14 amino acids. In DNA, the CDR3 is TGTGCCAGTAGTATGGGGGGAGTTTTCACTGAAGCTTTCTTT. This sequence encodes CASSMGGVFTEAFF.

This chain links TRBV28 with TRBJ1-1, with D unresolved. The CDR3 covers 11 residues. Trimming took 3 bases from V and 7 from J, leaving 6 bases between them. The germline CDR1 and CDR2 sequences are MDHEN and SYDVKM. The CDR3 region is CASSFSIEAFF. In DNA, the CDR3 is TGTGCCAGCAGTTTTTCCATTGAAGCTTTCTTT.

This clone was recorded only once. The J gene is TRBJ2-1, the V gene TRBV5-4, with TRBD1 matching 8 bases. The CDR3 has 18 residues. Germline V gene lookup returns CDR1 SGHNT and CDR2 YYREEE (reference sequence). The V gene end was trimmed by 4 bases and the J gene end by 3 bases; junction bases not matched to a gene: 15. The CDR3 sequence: CASSPGVPQGVLYNEQFF. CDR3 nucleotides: TGTGCCAGCAGCCCGGGGGTCCCACAGGGGGTCCTCTACAATGAGCAGTTCTTC.

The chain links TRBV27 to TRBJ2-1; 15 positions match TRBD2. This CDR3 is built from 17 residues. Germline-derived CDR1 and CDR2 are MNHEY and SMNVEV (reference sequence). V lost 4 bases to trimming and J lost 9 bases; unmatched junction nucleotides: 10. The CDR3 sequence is CASSSTRTSGRGGEQFF. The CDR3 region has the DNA TGTGCCAGCAGTTCGACACGGACTAGCGGGAGGGGGGGTGAGCAGTTCTTC.

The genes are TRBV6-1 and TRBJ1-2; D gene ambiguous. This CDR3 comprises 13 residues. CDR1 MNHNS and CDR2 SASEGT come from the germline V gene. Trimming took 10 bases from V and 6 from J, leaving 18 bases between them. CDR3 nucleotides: TGTGCCACCGTACCCGGGGTTGGGGATGGCTACACCTTC. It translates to CATVPGVGDGYTF.